The 31 T cell receptor beta chains below were found in one sample sequenced in a study of spatial heterogeneity in lung cancer. TCRdb re-called the 5' RACE reads with MiXCR, one entry per CDR3 protein. Of approximately 11,000 distinct CDR3 sequences detected, around 3.9% appear once; the ten largest clones hold 6% to 9.5%. As for time point: sample taken at primary tumor resection. In each case, whole RNA from tumor, nontumor lung or frozen PBMC was sequenced unsorted. The specimen was normal lung tissue next to the tumor, collected at surgery. The source is a male donor with early-stage non-small cell lung cancer.

In this sample, this clonotype turned up many times. The size of this beta chain means little, since it is a stray read in a library made for alpha chains. This chain joins TRBV7-9 and TRBJ1-4; 8 nucleotides align to TRBD1. Trimming cost V 5 bases and J 6 bases; bases outside gene matches: 11. The CDR3 contains 16 residues. Germline V gene sequence: CDR1 SEHNR, CDR2 FQNEAQ (reference sequence). The CDR3 here is CASSQSTGAQDEKLFF. CDR3 bases: TGTGCCAGCAGCCAGTCGACAGGGGCGCAGGATGAAAAACTGTTTTTT.

In regard to this clonotype: This beta chain is a stray sequence in a library constructed for alpha chains; its clone size is not meaningful. This chain's CDR3 is CASSVATGEGQPQHF. CDR3 nucleotide sequence: TGTGCCAGCAGCGTAGCAACCGGGGAGGGTCAGCCCCAGCATTTT. V usage is TRBV9 and J usage is TRBJ1-5; no clear D. V lost 0 bases, J lost 6 bases, and 13 bases lay in between. CDR1 and CDR2 (germline): SGDLS, YYNGEE. This CDR3 has 15 residues.

This clonotype was counted at least ten times. This beta chain represents an off-target read in a library built for alpha chains; its size is of limited meaning. The V call is TRBV28, the J call TRBJ2-1, with D maybe TRBD1 (6 bases). V was shortened by 3 bases and J by 0 bases, with 12 bases between the two germline ends. The CDR3 loop spans 16 amino acids. In germline, CDR1 is MDHEN, CDR2 SYDVKM. The CDR3 bases are TGTGCCAGCAGTTTGCTGAGGGACACCTCCTACAATGAGCAGTTCTTC. It translates to CASSLLRDTSYNEQFF. The variable domain in full, with the rest retrieved from reference TRBV28 and TRBJ2-1, is DVKVTQSSRYLVKRTGEKVFLECVQDMDHENMFWYRQDPGLGLRLIYFSYDVKMKEKGDIPEGYSVSREKKERFSLILESASTNQTSMYLCASSLLRDTSYNEQFFGPGTRLTVL.

Judged by abundance, this clonotype is medium-sized. This beta chain is a stray read from a library made for alpha chains; its abundance is not meaningful. V gene TRBV7-9 combines with J gene TRBJ2-3, with TRBD2 as a possible D gene (5 bases). V was cut by 4 bases and J by 5 bases, with 16 bases left in between. The CDR3 consists of 15 residues. Germline loops: CDR1 SEHNR, CDR2 FQNEAQ (reference sequence). CDR3 nucleotides: TGTGCCAGCAGCTCCTGGGCCAGCGGAGGAGATACGCAGTATTTT. It encodes CASSSWASGGDTQYF.

This clonotype was detected ten times or more. Because the library targeted alpha chains, this beta chain is an off-target read whose size means little. The chain recombines TRBV7-9 with TRBJ1-5; 11 positions agree with TRBD1. Trimming cost V 5 bases and J 1 base; bases outside gene matches: 4. Germline V CDR1 and CDR2: SEHNR, FQNEAQ (reference sequence). The CDR3 sequence is 16 residues long. The CDR3 DNA is TGTGCCAGCAGCGTCGGGACAGGGGGAAGCAATCAGCCCCAGCATTTT. Translation: CASSVGTGGSNQPQHF.

This clonotype was observed at least ten times. This beta chain slipped into a library made for alpha chains as a stray read, so its size is not meaningful. The V and J genes are TRBV15 and TRBJ2-1, with D hard to call. The CDR3 is 15 residues long. Looked up from germline, CDR1 is LNHNV and CDR2 is YYDKDF (reference sequence). Trimming pared 0 bases from V and 5 bases from J, leaving 11 bases between. The CDR3 DNA reads as TGTGCCACCAGCAGAGACGGTGTGCCTAACAATGAGCAGTTCTTC. It specifies CATSRDGVPNNEQFF.

As to this clonotype: In a library made to pick up alpha chains, this beta chain is a stray read with a size that means little. The V gene is TRBV6-5, the J gene TRBJ2-2, with D hard to call. The germline gives CDR1 MNHEY, CDR2 SVGAGI. The CDR3 contains 13 residues. Trimming pared 5 bases from V and 5 bases from J, leaving 9 bases between. CDR3 sequence reads: CASSRTQTGELFF. The CDR3 nucleotides read TGTGCCAGCAGTCGAACACAAACCGGGGAGCTGTTTTTT.

This clonotype is medium-sized within its sample. A read error may account for a junction end that differs from germline. The library was built for alpha chains, so this beta chain is an off-target read and its size means little. The chain couples TRBV12-3 or TRBV12-4 to TRBJ1-3; possible D gene TRBD1, 5 bases. This CDR3 comprises 12 residues. CDR3 residues: CASSWVDPGLHF. As DNA, the CDR3 is TGTGCCAGCAGCTGGGTCGATCCGGGACTCCATTTT.

In this sample, this clonotype turned up many times. This beta chain represents an off-target read in a library built for alpha chains; its size is of limited meaning. The rearrangement links TRBV7-2 to TRBJ1-1; tentative D call: TRBD1 (5 bases). This CDR3 contains 13 residues. Trimming cost V 5 bases and J 5 bases, with 12 bases left between them. Germline V gene data show CDR1 as SGHTA and CDR2 as FQGNSA. CDR3 DNA sequence: TGTGCCAGCAGCCCGGGACCGGAAACTGAAGCTTTCTTT. Translating it yields CASSPGPETEAFF.

This clonotype was found a few times. This beta chain appears as a stray read in a library generated for alpha chains; its size is not informative. The chain carries TRBV7-2 and TRBJ2-5; D not resolved. Germline V CDR1 and CDR2: SGHTA, FQGNSA. The CDR3 runs to 13 residues. Trimming took 0 bases from V and 6 from J, leaving 8 bases between them. This CDR3 reads CASSLATRKTQYF. The CDR3 DNA reads as TGTGCCAGCAGCTTAGCCACCAGGAAGACCCAGTACTTC.

This clonotype was detected ten times or more. Found in a library prepared for alpha chains, this beta chain is an off-target read, and its abundance has little meaning. V usage is TRBV6-6 and J usage is TRBJ1-1; maybe TRBD1 (5 bases). The CDR3 covers 17 residues. Trimming cost V 7 bases and J 2 bases, with 23 bases left between them. Germline CDR1 reads MNHNY; CDR2 reads SVGAGI (reference sequence). DNA of the CDR3: TGTGCCAGCACCCCTTACGGACACGGTACGTTTAACACTGAAGCTTTCTTT. Protein: CASTPYGHGTFNTEAFF.

This clonotype has at least ten counts. This beta chain lies outside the target of a library built for alpha chains; its clone size means little. The V and J genes are TRBV7-2 and TRBJ2-2, with D hard to call. Trimming took off 5 bases at V and 6 bases at J, with 25 bases between the two ends. The CDR3 is made up of 18 amino acids. Per germline, CDR1 SGHTA and CDR2 FQGNSA. The CDR3 sequence is CASSPRRLIITSPGELFF. CDR3 DNA: TGTGCCAGCAGCCCCCGCCGACTCATTATTACCTCCCCCGGGGAGCTGTTTTTT.

At least ten counts were recorded for this clonotype. A library prepared for alpha chains yielded this beta chain as an off-target read; its size is of little meaning. The rearrangement links TRBV13 to TRBJ2-1; 10 positions agree with TRBD2. V dropped 5 bases and J dropped 2; count of bases not matched to a gene: 9. Germline CDR1 PRHDT, CDR2 FYEKMQ (reference sequence). This CDR3 has 17 amino acids. The CDR3 protein is CASSLRTSGLPYNEQFF. In DNA form, the CDR3 reads TGTGCCAGCAGCCTCAGGACTAGCGGATTGCCCTACAATGAGCAGTTCTTC. Together with reference TRBV13 and TRBJ2-1, the CDR3 gives the full variable domain: AAGVIQSPRHLIKEKRETATLKCYPIPRHDTVYWYQQGPGQDPQFLISFYEKMQSDKGSIPDRFSAQQFSDYHSELNMSSLELGDSALYFCASSLRTSGLPYNEQFFGPGTRLTVL.

The sample holds many counts of this clonotype. The size of this beta chain means little, since it is a stray read in a library made for alpha chains. The chain combines TRBV12-3 or TRBV12-4 with TRBJ1-1; TRBD1 aligns across 8 bases. The CDR3 spans 15 residues. V was clipped by 5 bases and J by 6 bases; unmatched bases: 11. CDR3 in amino acids: CASSPGQGMDAEAFF. In DNA, the CDR3 is TGTGCCAGCAGTCCCGGACAGGGTATGGATGCTGAAGCTTTCTTT.

This clonotype was counted a few times. The library was designed around alpha chains, so this beta chain is a stray read whose abundance carries little weight. CDR3 DNA: TGCAGTGCTTCTGCGGGAGCGGAAGATACGCAGTATTTT. Protein product: CSASAGAEDTQYF. The chain joins TRBV20-1 to TRBJ2-3, with 7 nucleotides matching TRBD2. Per germline, CDR1 DFQATT and CDR2 SNEGSKA (reference sequence). V lost 5 bases and J lost 5; bases outside the gene matches: 7. This CDR3 is built from 13 residues.

This clonotype was detected ten times or more. This beta chain appears as a stray read in a library generated for alpha chains; its size is not informative. The chain has TRBV5-1 and TRBJ2-5, with 12 positions matching TRBD2. Trimming at V came to 4 bases and at J to 2 bases, leaving 6 bases not matched to a gene. Germline lookup yields CDR1 SGHRS and CDR2 YFSETQ. The CDR3 has 16 amino acids. CDR3: CASSPLAGGGQETQYF. The DNA for the CDR3 is TGCGCCAGCAGCCCTCTAGCGGGAGGGGGACAAGAGACCCAGTACTTC.

The table lists this clonotype with many counts. This beta chain is an off-target read within a library intended for alpha chains, so its frequency means little. The chain combines TRBV7-2 with TRBJ1-5; TRBD1 is a possible D gene (6 bases). The length of the CDR3 is 14 residues. V was clipped by 4 bases and J by 0 bases, with 7 bases between them. From germline, CDR1 is SGHTA and CDR2 FQGNSA. The CDR3 DNA sequence: TGTGCCAGCAGCTACAGGGTTAGCAATCAGCCCCAGCATTTT. Translated, it gives CASSYRVSNQPQHF.

This clonotype is judged medium-sized (0.01 to 0.1%). Found in a library prepared for alpha chains, this beta chain is an off-target read, and its abundance has little meaning. The rearrangement links TRBV28 to TRBJ1-2; 7 positions match TRBD1. Germline loops: CDR1 MDHEN, CDR2 SYDVKM. J was trimmed by 8 bases and V by 4 bases; bases with no gene match: 13. This CDR3 spans 15 amino acids. DNA for the CDR3: TGTGCCAGCAGTTCAACTACAGGGGAGCTTTACGGCTACACCTTC. Amino acids: CASSSTTGELYGYTF.

Judged by abundance, this clonotype is medium-sized. A library made for alpha chains picked up this beta chain off target, so its size means little. This rearrangement joins TRBV19 to TRBJ2-2; 9 bases line up with TRBD1. This CDR3 is 15 amino acids long. V shed 3 bases, J shed 3 bases, and the junction held 2 bases outside the gene matches. CDR1 is LNHDA, CDR2 SQIVND, per germline (reference sequence). The CDR3 bases are TGTGCCAGTAGTATGGACAGGGGTCACACCGGGGAGCTGTTTTTT. Protein: CASSMDRGHTGELFF.

This clonotype was seen at least ten times. This beta chain appears as a stray read in a library generated for alpha chains; its size is not informative. V gene TRBV10-1 combines with J gene TRBJ2-3; 9 nucleotides agree with TRBD1. CDR1 and CDR2 from the germline V gene are WNHNN and SYGVQD (reference sequence). V gave up 4 bases and J gave up 5 bases; unmatched junction bases: 4. The CDR3 loop spans 14 amino acids. The CDR3 nucleotides are TGCGCCAGCAGTGCGGGACAGGGCGAAGATACGCAGTATTTT. Encoded protein: CASSAGQGEDTQYF.

This clonotype was observed many times. Because the library targeted alpha chains, this beta chain is an off-target read whose size means little. The J gene is TRBJ2-7, the V gene TRBV13; D uncertain. The V gene lost 0 bases and the J gene lost 4 bases, with 13 bases spanning the gap. This CDR3 is 15 amino acids long. Germline loops: CDR1 PRHDT, CDR2 FYEKMQ (reference sequence). The CDR3 region is CASSLGGIMRYEQYF. The CDR3 bases are TGTGCCAGCAGCTTAGGAGGTATAATGAGGTACGAGCAGTACTTC.

This clonotype qualifies as medium-sized. Since it is a stray read in a library aimed at alpha chains, this beta chain has a size that is not meaningful. The CDR3: CASSLGQLNSPLHF. The CDR3, as DNA: TGTGCCAGCAGCCTCGGACAGCTCAATTCACCCCTCCACTTT. The rearrangement uses TRBV5-4 and TRBJ1-6, with D perhaps TRBD1 (6 bases). This CDR3 is built from 14 residues. Per germline, CDR1 SGHNT and CDR2 YYREEE (reference sequence). V lost 4 bases to trimming and J lost 7 bases, with 12 bases between them.

As for this clonotype: For a library built for alpha chains, this beta chain is a stray read; little rests on its size. This rearrangement joins TRBV2 to TRBJ2-3; D is undetermined. Germline V gene lookup returns CDR1 SNHLY and CDR2 FYNNEI. Trimming stripped 4 bases from V and 1 base from J, with 12 bases between. The CDR3 length is 15 residues. The CDR3, as DNA: TGTGCCAGCAGTGCCTATTTTCGGGGCACAGATACGCAGTATTTT. Encoded protein: CASSAYFRGTDTQYF.

This clonotype was found many times. The library was built for alpha chains, so this beta chain is an off-target read and its size means little. This chain links TRBV4-2 with TRBJ2-7, with TRBD2 matching over 7 bases. This CDR3 has 15 amino acids. Germline loops: CDR1 LGHNA, CDR2 YNFKEQ. Germline trimming cut 0 bases from V and 9 bases from J; bases unmatched to any gene: 11. CDR3 region: CASSQDRWGGFWQYF. CDR3 bases: TGTGCCAGCAGCCAAGATCGTTGGGGGGGTTTTTGGCAGTACTTC.

This clonotype was counted at least ten times. Because the library targeted alpha chains, this beta chain is an off-target read whose size means little. This sequence joins TRBV2 and TRBJ1-2; 8 bases are shared with TRBD1. Germline V gene sequence: CDR1 SNHLY, CDR2 FYNNEI. Unmatched junction bases numbered 4, after V lost 3 bases and J lost 7 bases. The CDR3 has 13 amino acids. In DNA, the CDR3 is TGTGCCAGCAGTGAGCAGGGGGCGGGTGGCTACACCTTC. It specifies CASSEQGAGGYTF.

This clonotype is termed medium-sized. In a library made to pick up alpha chains, this beta chain is a stray read with a size that means little. This rearrangement joins TRBV18 to TRBJ2-1; D is undetermined. The CDR3 is 14 residues long. From germline, CDR1 is KGHSH and CDR2 LQKENI. V was clipped by 0 bases and J by 9 bases, with 12 bases between them. The chain's CDR3 is CASSPPPLSREQFF. Written as DNA, the CDR3 is TGTGCCAGCTCACCACCTCCCCTCTCTCGTGAGCAGTTCTTC. The variable domain in full, with the rest retrieved from reference TRBV18 and TRBJ2-1, is NAGVMQNPRHLVRRRGQEARLRCSPMKGHSHVYWYRQLPEEGLKFMVYLQKENIIDESGMPKERFSAEFPKEGPSILRIQQVVRGDSAAYFCASSPPPLSREQFFGPGTRLTVL.

This clonotype was observed many times. Being off target in a library aimed at alpha chains, this beta chain has a size of little meaning. V gene TRBV20-1 combines with J gene TRBJ1-2, with 8 nucleotides matching TRBD1. CDR1 and CDR2 from the germline V gene are DFQATT and SNEGSKA (reference sequence). This CDR3 is built from 12 residues. The J segment lost 7 bases and the V segment lost 3 bases, leaving 4 bases of the junction unmatched. Here the CDR3 reads CSASAGGLGYTF. CDR3 bases: TGCAGTGCTAGCGCAGGGGGCCTTGGCTACACCTTC.

This clonotype was detected ten times or more. This beta chain is an unintended read in a library built for alpha chains; its size means little. The chain combines TRBV7-2 with TRBJ1-6; D is unclear. The V gene lost 7 bases and the J gene lost 0 bases, with 13 bases spanning the gap. This CDR3 is built from 16 residues. Germline V gene data show CDR1 as SGHTA and CDR2 as FQGNSA. The CDR3 sequence: CASNKEGSSYNSPLHF. The CDR3 nucleotides read TGTGCCAGCAACAAAGAGGGAAGCTCCTATAATTCACCCCTCCACTTT.

Many counts were recorded for this clonotype. As an off-target read in a library built for alpha chains, this beta chain has a frequency of little significance. The chain joins TRBV28 to TRBJ2-5; 7 bases align to TRBD2. The CDR3 loop spans 13 amino acids. V shed 7 bases and J 5 bases; nucleotides not matched to a gene: 7. The germline V gene has CDR1 MDHEN and CDR2 SYDVKM. CDR3 nucleotide sequence: TGTGCCAGCAATGACGGGGGGATGGAGACCCAGTACTTC. Protein product: CASNDGGMETQYF.

For this clonotype: Found in a library prepared for alpha chains, this beta chain is an off-target read, and its abundance has little meaning. This chain connects TRBV6-2 or TRBV6-3 to TRBJ1-1; D not certain. The V and J ends lost 5 bases and 4 bases respectively, with 8 bases between them. Germline CDR1 is MNHEY and CDR2 is SVGEGT. The CDR3 runs 12 residues. This CDR3 reads CASSGKGTEAFF. The CDR3 DNA sequence: TGTGCCAGCAGTGGGAAAGGCACTGAAGCTTTCTTT.

This clonotype occurred many times. This beta chain represents an off-target read in a library built for alpha chains; its size is of limited meaning. V and J are TRBV5-1 and TRBJ2-5, with 13 bases lining up with TRBD2. Germline loops: CDR1 SGHRS, CDR2 YFSETQ. V shed 4 bases and J 6 bases; nucleotides not matched to a gene: 6. This CDR3 comprises 15 residues. Here the CDR3 reads CASSPGTSGTKTQYF. The DNA for the CDR3 is TGCGCCAGCAGCCCCGGGACTAGCGGGACAAAGACCCAGTACTTC. The full variable domain, in which reference TRBV5-1 and TRBJ2-5 provide the parts outside the CDR3, is KAGVTQTPRYLIKTRGQQVTLSCSPISGHRSVSWYQQTPGQGLQFLFEYFSETQRNKGNFPGRFSGRQFSNSRSEMNVSTLELGDSALYLCASSPGTSGTKTQYFGPGTRLLVL.